A single sample gave rise to the 11 T cell receptor beta chains below, sequenced in a study of OX40 agonist ivuxolimab in advanced cancers. TCRdb keeps only in-frame clones here, not all; method: immunoSEQ multiplex PCR. The sample includes tens of thousands of clones, 65% to 85% of them seen just once. The sequencing here drew on CD4+ or CD8+ T cells sorted from blood, taken in a trial of the OX40 agonist ivuxolimab. These receptors were taken from an adult with an advanced solid tumor such as melanoma, head and neck, liver or kidney cancer.

The rearrangement uses TRBV4-2 and TRBJ1-1; 7 bases match TRBD1. With 5 bases clipped from V and 7 bases from J, the junction kept 13 bases outside the gene matches. Germline assignment: CDR1 LGHNA and CDR2 YNFKEQ. The CDR3 consists of 15 residues. The CDR3 coding sequence is TGTGCCAGCAGCGAGATAACAGGGGCGGGTGGTGAAGCTTTCTTT. Protein sequence: CASSEITGAGGEAFF.

The chain carries TRBV28 and TRBJ1-4; 8 nucleotides agree with TRBD1. The CDR3 has 14 residues. Trimming cost V 10 bases and J 4 bases; bases outside gene matches: 8. Germline CDR1 MDHEN, CDR2 SYDVKM. The CDR3 DNA sequence: TGTGCCACCCAGGGGGCGCGGGGTAATGAAAAACTGTTTTTT. As protein: CATQGARGNEKLFF.

The V and J genes are TRBV4-2 and TRBJ2-7; 10 positions match TRBD1. In germline, CDR1 is LGHNA, CDR2 YNFKEQ. V was pared by 2 bases and J by 5 bases, with 9 bases of the junction left unmatched. The CDR3 is 16 residues long. CDR3 amino acids: CASSQPIGDRGDEQYF. CDR3 coding DNA: TGTGCCAGCAGCCAACCCATAGGGGACAGGGGCGACGAGCAGTACTTC.

The chain joins TRBV7-9 to TRBJ2-7; TRBD1 agrees at 8 bases. Trimming cost V 5 bases and J 6 bases; bases outside gene matches: 9. There are 14 residues in the CDR3. CDR1 SEHNR and CDR2 FQNEAQ come from the germline V gene (reference sequence). CDR3 amino acids: CASSRQGLVGEQYF. The CDR3 coding sequence is TGTGCCAGCAGCCGACAGGGGTTGGTAGGCGAGCAGTACTTC.

The CDR3 region is CASRGPAGGYTF. CDR3 DNA: TGTGCCAGCAGGGGACCTGCCGGTGGCTACACCTTC. J is TRBJ1-2 and V is TRBV28; D may be TRBD1 (5 bases). This CDR3 is built from 12 residues. V lost 6 bases to trimming and J lost 7 bases, with 12 bases between them. Germline-derived CDR1 and CDR2 are MDHEN and SYDVKM.

In DNA, the CDR3 is TGTGCCAGCCGCGAATCCCTATACTATGGCTACACCTTC. Translated, it gives CASRESLYYGYTF. The chain links TRBV2 to TRBJ1-2, with D unresolved. CDR1 and CDR2 from the germline V gene are SNHLY and FYNNEI. The V gene lost 8 bases and the J gene lost 3 bases, with 13 bases spanning the gap. The CDR3 has 13 amino acids.

This sequence joins TRBV4-2 and TRBJ2-3; 10 nucleotides agree with TRBD2. The germline V gene has CDR1 LGHNA and CDR2 YNFKEQ. V lost 5 bases, J lost 2 bases, and 4 bases stayed unmatched. The CDR3 is 15 residues long. Written as DNA, the CDR3 is TGTGCCAGCAGCATAGCGGGGGGTGTCACAGATACGCAGTATTTT. This encodes CASSIAGGVTDTQYF.

This clone was found a few times. V is TRBV18 and J is TRBJ1-2, with TRBD1 matching 7 bases. This CDR3 has 14 residues. V lost 2 bases, J lost 4 bases, and 4 bases stayed unmatched. Germline CDR1 and CDR2: KGHSH and LQKENI. CDR3 residues: CASSPDREGYGYTF. CDR3 sequence (DNA): TGTGCCAGCTCACCAGACAGGGAGGGCTATGGCTACACCTTC.

The J gene is TRBJ1-5, the V gene TRBV6-5, with D perhaps TRBD1 (6 bases). Germline CDR1 reads MNHEY; CDR2 reads SVGAGI. CDR3 size: 16 residues. V was cut by 2 bases and J by 0 bases, with 11 bases left in between. CDR3 sequence reads: CASSYGQGYSNQPQHF. CDR3 DNA sequence: TGTGCCAGCAGTTACGGTCAGGGGTATAGCAATCAGCCCCAGCATTTT.

The chain links TRBV2 to TRBJ2-5; the match to TRBD2 covers 11 bases. Germline assignment: CDR1 SNHLY and CDR2 FYNNEI. Losses at the gene ends were 5 bases for V and 2 bases for J; bases not matched to a gene: 4. The CDR3 length is 15 residues. This chain's CDR3 is CASSPRLAGQETQYF. The CDR3 region has the DNA TGTGCCAGCAGTCCAAGACTAGCGGGGCAAGAGACCCAGTACTTC.

This clone was observed a single time. The rearrangement links TRBV5-1 to TRBJ2-7; D is undetermined. Germline V gene lookup returns CDR1 SGHRS and CDR2 YFSETQ. The CDR3 loop spans 14 amino acids. Trimming removed 0 bases at V and 3 bases at J, with 10 bases between. The chain's CDR3 is CASSLVGSGYEQYF. Written as DNA, the CDR3 is TGCGCCAGCAGCTTGGTGGGATCAGGCTACGAGCAGTACTTC.